This paragraph reports one T cell receptor (beta chain). Over several immunoSEQ plates, each subset's genomic DNA was distributed in even portions. In the authors' methods: Filtering differed for immunoSEQ, which gave only junction sequences without quality scores. Measured with immunoSEQ multiplex PCR; TCRdb has only the in-frame clones, and not every one. That table supplies the V and J calls and clone size; D and trimming were determined from the DNA. This sample has about 1 million clones, with about 75% found just once. The sample is drawn from a study of shared clonotypes between healthy human individuals. Study summary: Used for every donor were three CD4 naive, three CD4 memory, two CD8 naive and one CD8 memory plate.

All donors were healthy HIV-negative adults lacking recent acute infections or vaccinations. Germline V gene sequence: CDR1 GTSNPN, CDR2 SVGIG (reference sequence). There are 12 residues in the CDR3. Trimming took off 5 bases at V and 4 bases at J, with 12 bases between the two ends. The clonotype comes from a man between 18 and 35 years old in good health. Source material: memory CD4+ T cells sorted from blood. The subset: CD45RA-negative fraction. The chain combines TRBV30 with TRBJ2-7; maybe TRBD1 (5 bases). CDR3 loop: CAWRNRFYEQYF. CDR3 bases: TGTGCCTGGCGGAACAGGTTTTACGAGCAGTACTTC.